This T cell receptor (beta chain) was captured by sequencing in a study of identical twins. Whole-study findings and limits: Zero-insertion findings could be partly confounded by invariant cells (MAIT and iNKT cells). The models systematically underestimated how much out-of-frame TCR alpha was shared in monozygotic twins. It was cross-sectional statistical analysis, not following the same donors, that the conclusions relied on. Cord blood beta clonotypes that were abundant carried fewer insertions, and memory repertoires showed no such trend.

The V gene end was trimmed by 0 bases and the J gene end by 6 bases; junction bases not matched to a gene: 0. Germline V CDR1 and CDR2: MGHRA, YSYEKL. The CDR3 contains 14 residues. This clonotype was counted a few times. The antigen is not known. TCRdb used MiXCR to reprocess the 5' RACE reads, holding one entry per CDR3 protein. The table lists 1.5 million to 2 million distinct CDR3 sequences, roughly 35% of them singletons, with less than 0.35% in the top ten. The clonotype comes from a newborn girl in good health. The material sequenced was cord blood. J is TRBJ2-7 and V is TRBV4-1; 12 bases map to TRBD2. Here the CDR3 DNA reads TGCGCCAGCAGCCAAGAACTAGCGGGAGGCGAGCAGTACTTC. Its protein product is CASSQELAGGEQYF.